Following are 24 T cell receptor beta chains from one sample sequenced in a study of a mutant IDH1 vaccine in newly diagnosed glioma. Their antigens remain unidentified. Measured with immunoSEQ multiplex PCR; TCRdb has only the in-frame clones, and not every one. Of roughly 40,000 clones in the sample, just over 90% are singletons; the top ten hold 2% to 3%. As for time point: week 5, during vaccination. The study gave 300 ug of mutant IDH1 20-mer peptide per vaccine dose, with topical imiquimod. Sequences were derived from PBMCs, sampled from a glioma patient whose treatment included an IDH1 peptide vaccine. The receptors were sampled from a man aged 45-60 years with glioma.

CDR3 in DNA: TGTGCCAGCAGTTCCCGTGACAGGGGCTATGGCTACACCTTC. Its protein is CASSSRDRGYGYTF. This rearrangement joins TRBV6-5 to TRBJ1-2; TRBD1 agrees at 8 bases. CDR3 length equals 14 residues. From germline, CDR1 is MNHEY and CDR2 SVGAGI. After removal of 4 bases from V and 4 bases from J, the junction contained 5 bases not matched to a gene.

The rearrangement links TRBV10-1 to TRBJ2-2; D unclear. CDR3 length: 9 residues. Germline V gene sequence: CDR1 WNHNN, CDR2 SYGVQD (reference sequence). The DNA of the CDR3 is TGCGTTCCTCGCCAGGAGCTGTTTTTT. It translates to CVPRQELFF.

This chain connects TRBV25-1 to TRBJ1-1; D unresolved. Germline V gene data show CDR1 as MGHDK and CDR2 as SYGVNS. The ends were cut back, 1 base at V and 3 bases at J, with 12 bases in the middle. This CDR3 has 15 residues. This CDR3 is CASSEFPNGDTEAFF. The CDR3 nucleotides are TGTGCCAGCAGTGAATTTCCAAATGGGGACACTGAAGCTTTCTTT.

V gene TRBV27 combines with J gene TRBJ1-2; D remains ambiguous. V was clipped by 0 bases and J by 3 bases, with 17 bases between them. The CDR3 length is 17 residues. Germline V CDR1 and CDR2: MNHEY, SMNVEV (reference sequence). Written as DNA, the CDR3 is TGTGCCAGCAGTTTATCTCCGGCCACTATCAAGGACTATGGCTACACCTTC. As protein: CASSLSPATIKDYGYTF.

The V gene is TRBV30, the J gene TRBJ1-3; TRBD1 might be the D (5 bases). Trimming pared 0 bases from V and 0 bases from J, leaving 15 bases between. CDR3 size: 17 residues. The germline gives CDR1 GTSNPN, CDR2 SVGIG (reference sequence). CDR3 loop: CAWSVFRGRSSGNTIYF. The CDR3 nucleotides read TGTGCCTGGAGTGTATTCCGGGGCCGGTCCTCTGGAAACACCATATATTTT.

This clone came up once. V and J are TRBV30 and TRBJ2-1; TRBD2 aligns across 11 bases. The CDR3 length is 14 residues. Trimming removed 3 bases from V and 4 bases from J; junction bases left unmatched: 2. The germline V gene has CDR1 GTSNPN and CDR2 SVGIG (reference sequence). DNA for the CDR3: TGTGCCTGGAGGACTAGCGGGGTTTACAATGAGCAGTTCTTC. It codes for CAWRTSGVYNEQFF.

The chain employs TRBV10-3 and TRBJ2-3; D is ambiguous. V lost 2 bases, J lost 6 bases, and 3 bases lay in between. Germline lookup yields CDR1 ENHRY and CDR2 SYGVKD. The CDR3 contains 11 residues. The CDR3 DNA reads TGTGCCATCAGTGAGACCGATACGCAGTATTTT. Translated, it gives CAISETDTQYF.

In nucleotides, the CDR3 is TGTGCCAGCAGCCCCCCCGGGACAGGGAGATACGAGCAGTACTTC. Amino acids: CASSPPGTGRYEQYF. The genes are TRBV9 and TRBJ2-7; 9 bases line up with TRBD1. CDR3 length: 15 residues. Germline V gives CDR1 SGDLS, CDR2 YYNGEE. V lost 4 bases to trimming and J lost 4 bases; unmatched junction nucleotides: 9. The variable domain in full, completed from reference TRBV9 and TRBJ2-7, reads DSGVTQTPKHLITATGQRVTLRCSPRSGDLSVYWYQQSLDQGLQFLIQYYNGEERAKGNILERFSAQQFPDLHSELNLSSLELGDSALYFCASSPPGTGRYEQYFGPGTRLTVT.

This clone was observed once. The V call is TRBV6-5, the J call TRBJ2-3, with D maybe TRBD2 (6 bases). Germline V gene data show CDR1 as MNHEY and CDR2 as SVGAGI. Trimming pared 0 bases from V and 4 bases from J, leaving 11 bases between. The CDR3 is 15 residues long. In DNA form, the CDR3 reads TGTGCCAGCAGTTACTCAGGGGCGGGATCAGATACGCAGTATTTT. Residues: CASSYSGAGSDTQYF.

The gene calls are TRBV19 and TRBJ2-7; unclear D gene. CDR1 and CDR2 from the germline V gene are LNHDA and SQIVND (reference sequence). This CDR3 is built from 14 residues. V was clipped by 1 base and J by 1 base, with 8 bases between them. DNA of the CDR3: TGTGCCAGTAGTATAGTACCCCTTTCCTACGAGCAGTACTTC. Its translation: CASSIVPLSYEQYF.

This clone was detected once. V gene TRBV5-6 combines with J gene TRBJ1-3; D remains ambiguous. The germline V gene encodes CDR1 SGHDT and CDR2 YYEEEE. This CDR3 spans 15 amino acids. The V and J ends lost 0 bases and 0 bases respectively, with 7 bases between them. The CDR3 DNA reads TGTGCCAGCAGCTTGGGTCCGGACTCTGGAAACACCATATATTTT. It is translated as CASSLGPDSGNTIYF. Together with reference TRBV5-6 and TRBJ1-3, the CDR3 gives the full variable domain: DAGVTQSPTHLIKTRGQQVTLRCSPKSGHDTVSWYQQALGQGPQFIFQYYEEEERQRGNFPDRFSGHQFPNYSSELNVNALLLGDSALYLCASSLGPDSGNTIYFGEGSWLTVV.

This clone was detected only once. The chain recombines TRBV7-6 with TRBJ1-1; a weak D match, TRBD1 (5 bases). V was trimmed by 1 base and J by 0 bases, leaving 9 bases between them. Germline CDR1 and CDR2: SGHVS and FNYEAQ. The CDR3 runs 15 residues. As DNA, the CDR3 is TGTGCCAGCAGCTTAGGGGCAGGGATGAACACTGAAGCTTTCTTT. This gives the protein CASSLGAGMNTEAFF. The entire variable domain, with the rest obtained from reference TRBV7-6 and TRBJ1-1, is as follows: GAGVSQSPRYKVTKRGQDVALRCDPISGHVSLYWYRQALGQGPEFLTYFNYEAQQDKSGLPNDRFSAERPEGSISTLTIQRTEQRDSAMYRCASSLGAGMNTEAFFGQGTRLTVV.

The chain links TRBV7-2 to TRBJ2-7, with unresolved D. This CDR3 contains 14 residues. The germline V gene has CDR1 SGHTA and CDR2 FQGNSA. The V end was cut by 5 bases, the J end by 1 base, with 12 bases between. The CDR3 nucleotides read TGTGCCAGCAGCCCCCAGATAGGGTCCTACGAGCAGTACTTC. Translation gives CASSPQIGSYEQYF.

CDR3 DNA: TGCGCCAGCAGCCAAGTAGGGGCGTCCTACGAGCAGTACTTC. It codes for CASSQVGASYEQYF. The chain joins TRBV4-1 to TRBJ2-7; perhaps TRBD1 as D (5 bases). The germline gives CDR1 MGHRA, CDR2 YSYEKL. The CDR3 totals 14 residues. Trimming cost V 1 base and J 1 base, with 8 bases left between them.

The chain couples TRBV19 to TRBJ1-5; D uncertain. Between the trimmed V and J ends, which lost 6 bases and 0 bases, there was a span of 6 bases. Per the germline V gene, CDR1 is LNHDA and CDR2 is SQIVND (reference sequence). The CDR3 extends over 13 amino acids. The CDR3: CASSYNSNQPQHF. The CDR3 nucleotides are TGTGCCAGTAGCTATAATAGCAATCAGCCCCAGCATTTT.

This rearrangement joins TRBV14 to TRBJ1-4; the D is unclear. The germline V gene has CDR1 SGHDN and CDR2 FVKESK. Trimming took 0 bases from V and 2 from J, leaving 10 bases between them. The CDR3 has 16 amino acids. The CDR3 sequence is CASSQDPWATNEKLFF. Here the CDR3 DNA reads TGTGCCAGCAGCCAAGATCCTTGGGCGACTAATGAAAAACTGTTTTTT. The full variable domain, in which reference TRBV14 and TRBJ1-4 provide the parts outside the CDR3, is EAGVTQFPSHSVIEKGQTVTLRCDPISGHDNLYWYRRVMGKEIKFLLHFVKESKQDESGMPNNRFLAERTGGTYSTLKVQPAELEDSGVYFCASSQDPWATNEKLFFGSGTQLSVL.

CDR3 coding DNA: TGTGCCAGCAGCCAAGGGAGGGGGGCGGCCTACGAGCAGTACTTC. Translating gives CASSQGRGAAYEQYF. The V gene is TRBV14, the J gene TRBJ2-7; perhaps D is TRBD1 or TRBD2 (6 bases each). The germline gives CDR1 SGHDN, CDR2 FVKESK. The germline V and J ends were trimmed by 1 base and 2 bases, with 12 bases remaining between them. The CDR3 length is 15 residues.

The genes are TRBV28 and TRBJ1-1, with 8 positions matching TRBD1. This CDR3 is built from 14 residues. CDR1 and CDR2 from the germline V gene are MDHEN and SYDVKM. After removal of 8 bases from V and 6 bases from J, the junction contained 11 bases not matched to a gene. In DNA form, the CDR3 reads TGTGCCAGCGCAGCAGGGGGCGATTTAGCTGAAGCTTTCTTT. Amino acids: CASAAGGDLAEAFF.

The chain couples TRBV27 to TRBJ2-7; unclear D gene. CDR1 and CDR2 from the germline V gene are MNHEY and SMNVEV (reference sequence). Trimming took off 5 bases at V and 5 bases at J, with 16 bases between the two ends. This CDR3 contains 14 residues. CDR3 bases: TGTGCCAGCAGTCGACGACGTACTAATGACGAGCAGTACTTC. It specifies CASSRRRTNDEQYF.

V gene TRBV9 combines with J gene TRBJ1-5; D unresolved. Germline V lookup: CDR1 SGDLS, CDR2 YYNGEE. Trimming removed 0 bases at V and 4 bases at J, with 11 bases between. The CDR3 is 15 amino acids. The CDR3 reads CASSVDGHPNQPQHF. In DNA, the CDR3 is TGTGCCAGCAGCGTAGACGGGCACCCAAATCAGCCCCAGCATTTT.

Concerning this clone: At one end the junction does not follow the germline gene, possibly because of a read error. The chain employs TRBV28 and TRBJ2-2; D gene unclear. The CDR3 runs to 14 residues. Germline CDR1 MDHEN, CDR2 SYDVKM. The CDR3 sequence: CASMAPENAGELFF. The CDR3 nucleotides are TGTGCCAGCATGGCCCCCGAGAACGCCGGGGAGCTGTTTTTT.

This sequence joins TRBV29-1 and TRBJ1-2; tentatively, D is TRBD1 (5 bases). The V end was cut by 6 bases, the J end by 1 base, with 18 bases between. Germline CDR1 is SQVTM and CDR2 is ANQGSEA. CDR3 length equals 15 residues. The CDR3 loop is CSVGGLDGINYGYTF. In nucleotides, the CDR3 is TGCAGCGTGGGGGGGTTGGACGGTATTAACTATGGCTACACCTTC.

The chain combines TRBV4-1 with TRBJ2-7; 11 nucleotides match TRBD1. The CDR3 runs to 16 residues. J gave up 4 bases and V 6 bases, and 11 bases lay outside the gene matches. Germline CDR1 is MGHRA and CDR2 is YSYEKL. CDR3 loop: CASRRTGTGGVYEQYF. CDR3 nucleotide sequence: TGCGCCAGCAGACGAACCGGGACAGGGGGTGTTTACGAGCAGTACTTC.

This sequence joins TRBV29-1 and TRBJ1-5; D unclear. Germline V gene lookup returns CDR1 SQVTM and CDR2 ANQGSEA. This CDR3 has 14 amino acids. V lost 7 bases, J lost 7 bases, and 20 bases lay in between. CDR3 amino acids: CSARTDGPGQPQHF. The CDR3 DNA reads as TGCAGCGCCAGAACGGATGGACCCGGGCAGCCCCAGCATTTT.